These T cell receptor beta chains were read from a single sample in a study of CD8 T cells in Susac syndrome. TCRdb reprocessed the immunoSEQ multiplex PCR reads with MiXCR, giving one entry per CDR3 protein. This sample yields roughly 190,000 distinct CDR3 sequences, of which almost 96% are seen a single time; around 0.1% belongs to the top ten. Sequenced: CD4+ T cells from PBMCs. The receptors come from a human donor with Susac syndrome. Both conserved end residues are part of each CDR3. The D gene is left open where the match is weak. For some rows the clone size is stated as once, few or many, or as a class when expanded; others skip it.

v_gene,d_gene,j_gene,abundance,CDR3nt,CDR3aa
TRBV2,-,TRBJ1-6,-,TGTGCCAGCAGTGAACACCCGGGCCGGGTGGATTCACCCCTCCACTTT,CASSEHPGRVDSPLHF
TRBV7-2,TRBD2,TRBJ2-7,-,TGTGCCAGCAGCTTTACGACTAGCGGGGAGGTTCGGTACTTC,CASSFTTSGEVRYF
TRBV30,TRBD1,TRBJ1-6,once,TGTGCCTGGAGTGGGGACAGGGGGCGGTCACCCCTCCACTTT,CAWSGDRGRSPLHF
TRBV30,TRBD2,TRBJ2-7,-,TGTGCCTGGAGTGTAGGGACTAGCGGGTACGAGCAGTACTTC,CAWSVGTSGYEQYF
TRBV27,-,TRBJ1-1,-,TGTGCCAGCAGTTTAGTCCCCGGAATTGACACTGAAGCTTTCTTT,CASSLVPGIDTEAFF
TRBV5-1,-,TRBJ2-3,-,TGCGCCAGCAGCCCGAAGGGTAGCACAGATACGCAGTATTTT,CASSPKGSTDTQYF
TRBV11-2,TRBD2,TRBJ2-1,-,TGTGCCAGCAGCGCTGGGACTAGCGTATACAATGAGCAGTTCTTC,CASSAGTSVYNEQFF
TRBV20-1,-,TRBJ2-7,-,TGCAGTGTCGTCGGGCAGACCGGCTACGAGCAGTACTTC,CSVVGQTGYEQYF
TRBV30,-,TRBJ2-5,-,TGTGCCTGGAACCCTGATGGATTCCAAGAGACCCAGTACTTC,CAWNPDGFQETQYF
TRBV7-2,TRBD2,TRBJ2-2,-,TGTGCCAGCAGCTCGCCTAGCGGGGGGAACACCGGGGAGCTGTTTTTT,CASSSPSGGNTGELFF
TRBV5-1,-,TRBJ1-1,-,TGCGCCAGCAGCTTGGGACGGGACGCCAGCACTGAAGCTTTCTTT,CASSLGRDASTEAFF
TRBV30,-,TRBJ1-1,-,TGTGCCTGGAGTGTTCTGCGAGGGGGGTTAAGGAACACTGAAGCTTTCTTT,CAWSVLRGGLRNTEAFF
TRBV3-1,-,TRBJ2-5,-,TGTGCCAGCAGCCTCCCTCGGACTGTCGCGGGGACCCAGTACTTC,CASSLPRTVAGTQYF
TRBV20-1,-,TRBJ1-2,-,TGCAGTGCTAGTCAGGGAAACTATGGCTACACCTTC,CSASQGNYGYTF
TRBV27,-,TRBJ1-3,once,TGTGCCAGCAGCCTCCAAGTCTCTGGAAACACCATATATTTT,CASSLQVSGNTIYF
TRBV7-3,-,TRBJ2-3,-,TGTGCCAGCGGAGAAGGGGATACGCAGTATTTT,CASGEGDTQYF
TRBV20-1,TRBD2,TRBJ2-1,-,TGCAGTGCTAGTGCTCTGGGACTAGATGCGGTCAATGAGCAGTTCTTC,CSASALGLDAVNEQFF
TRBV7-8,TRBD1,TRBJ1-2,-,TGTGCCAGCAGCTTACCCGGACAGGGATACTATGGCTACACCTTC,CASSLPGQGYYGYTF
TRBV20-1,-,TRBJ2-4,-,TGCAGTGCTTCCCGGGACGGTCGGCCGGTCAAAAACATTCAGTACTTC,CSASRDGRPVKNIQYF
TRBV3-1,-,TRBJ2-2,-,TGTGCCAGCAGCCAAGTGAACGGGGGGAACACCGGGGAGCTGTTTTTT,CASSQVNGGNTGELFF
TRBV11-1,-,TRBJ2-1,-,TGTGCCAGCAGCTTATATTTCATGGGATCGAATGAGCAGTTCTTC,CASSLYFMGSNEQFF
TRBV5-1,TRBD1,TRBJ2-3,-,TGCGCCAGCAGCCTGCTACAGGGGTCCCACTCCACAGATACGCAGTATTTT,CASSLLQGSHSTDTQYF
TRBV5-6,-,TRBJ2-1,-,TGTGCCAGCAGCTTGTCCGCAGGGGTGGTTTTCGGGCAGTTCTTC,CASSLSAGVVFGQFF
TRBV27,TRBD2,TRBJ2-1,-,TGTGCCAGCAGCCTCATAGCGGGGGCGTCCTACAATGAGCAGTTCTTC,CASSLIAGASYNEQFF
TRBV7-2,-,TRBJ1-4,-,TGTGCCAGCAGCCAGATGTCAGGGAGACCTAATGAAAAACTGTTTTTT,CASSQMSGRPNEKLFF
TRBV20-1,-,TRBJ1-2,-,TGCAGTGCCGATCATCGGTGGCAGGGCCTTAACTATGGCTACACCTTC,CSADHRWQGLNYGYTF
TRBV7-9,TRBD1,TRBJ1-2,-,TGTGCCAGCAGCTTGGGGACAGGTGGCTACACCTTC,CASSLGTGGYTF
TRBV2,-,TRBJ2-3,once,TGTGCCAGCCGGACAGAAATTTCCACAGATACGCAGTATTTT,CASRTEISTDTQYF
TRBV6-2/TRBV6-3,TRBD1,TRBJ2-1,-,TGTGCCAGCAATCGACAGGGGGGTCACAATGAGCAGTTCTTC,CASNRQGGHNEQFF
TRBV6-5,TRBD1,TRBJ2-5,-,TGTGCCAGTAGAGACAGGGAAGAGACCCAGTACTTC,CASRDREETQYF
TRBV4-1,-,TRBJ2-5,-,TGCGCCAGCAGCCAAGCCAGAATGGAGACCCAGTACTTC,CASSQARMETQYF
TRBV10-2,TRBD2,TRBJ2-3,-,TGCGCCAGCAGTGGGGGACTAGCGGGGGGCATGGATACGCAGTATTTT,CASSGGLAGGMDTQYF
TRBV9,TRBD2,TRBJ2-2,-,TGTGCCAGCAGCGTAGAACTAGCGGGGGTATCCGGGGAGCTGTTTTTT,CASSVELAGVSGELFF
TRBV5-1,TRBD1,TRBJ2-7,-,TGCGCCAGCAGGCAGGGACAGGGAAACTACGAGCAGTACTTC,CASRQGQGNYEQYF
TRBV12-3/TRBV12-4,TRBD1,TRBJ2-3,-,TGTGCCAGCAGTTTCTGGACAGGGCCGGCAGATACGCAGTATTTT,CASSFWTGPADTQYF
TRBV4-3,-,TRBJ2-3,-,TGCGCCAGCAGCCAAGCAGGGGTGGAGGTGGATACGCAGTATTTT,CASSQAGVEVDTQYF
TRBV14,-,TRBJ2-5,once,TGTGCCAGCAGCCAATTTTCTAAGACCCAGTACTTC,CASSQFSKTQYF
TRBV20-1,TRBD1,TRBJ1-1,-,TGCAGTGCCCGAAGCCCTGGGACAGGGAACACTGAAGCTTTCTTT,CSARSPGTGNTEAFF
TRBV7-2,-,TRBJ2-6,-,TGTGCCAGCAGCCTCAGGGTAGCTGGGGCCAACGTCCTGACTTTC,CASSLRVAGANVLTF
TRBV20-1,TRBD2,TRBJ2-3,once,TGCAGTGCTATGTATAGCGGGGGCAGCACAGATACGCAGTATTTT,CSAMYSGGSTDTQYF
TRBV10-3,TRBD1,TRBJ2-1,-,TGTGCCATCTTGGGACAGGGGGCCAATGAGCAGTTCTTC,CAILGQGANEQFF
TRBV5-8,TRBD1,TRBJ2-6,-,TGTGCCAGCCGGGACAGGGTCGCTGGGGCCAACGTCCTGACTTTC,CASRDRVAGANVLTF
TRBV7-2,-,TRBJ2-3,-,TGTGCCAGCAGCTTAGAAGGGGGGGTCACAGATACGCAGTATTTT,CASSLEGGVTDTQYF
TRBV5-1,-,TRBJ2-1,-,TGCGCCAGCAGCTTGGAACTCAACACTTTCTCCTACAATGAGCAGTTCTTC,CASSLELNTFSYNEQFF
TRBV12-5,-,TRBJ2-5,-,TGTGCTAGTGGTTTCCCGATGGGTACCCAAGAGACCCAGTACTTC,CASGFPMGTQETQYF
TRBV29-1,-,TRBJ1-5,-,TGCACCGGACGGGGTAGCAATCAGCCCCAGCATTTT,CTGRGSNQPQHF
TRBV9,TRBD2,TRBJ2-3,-,TGTGCCAGCAGTGAAATGGACACGCCGGGACTAGCGGGGGGGCCAGATACGCAGTATTTT,CASSEMDTPGLAGGPDTQYF
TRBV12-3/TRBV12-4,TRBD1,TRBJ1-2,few,TGTGCCAGCAGTTTGGACAGGGGAGGTGGCTACACCTTC,CASSLDRGGGYTF
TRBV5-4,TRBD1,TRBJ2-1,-,TGTGCCAGCAGCTTCCCCGGGACAGCCGATGAGCAGTTCTTC,CASSFPGTADEQFF
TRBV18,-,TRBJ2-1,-,TGTGCCAGCTCACCCCCGGGACTCACTATGTACAATGAGCAGTTCTTC,CASSPPGLTMYNEQFF
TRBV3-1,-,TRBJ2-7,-,TGTGCCAGCAGCCAAGTAGGGGGGCGAGGCGAGCAGTACTTC,CASSQVGGRGEQYF
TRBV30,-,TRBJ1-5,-,TGTGCCTGGAGTATCGGTTACAATCAGCCCCAGCATTTT,CAWSIGYNQPQHF
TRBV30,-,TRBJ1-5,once,TGTGCCTGGAGAGTACCCGGGAGTCAGCCCCAGCATTTT,CAWRVPGSQPQHF
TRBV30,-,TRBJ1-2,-,TGTGCCTGGAGTCCCGGGAACATCGGTGGCTACACCTTC,CAWSPGNIGGYTF
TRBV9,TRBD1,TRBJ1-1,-,TGTGCCAGCAGCGTAGTATCCGGACAGGGGGCCACTGAAGCTTTCTTT,CASSVVSGQGATEAFF
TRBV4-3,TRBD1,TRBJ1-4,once,TGCGCCAGCAGCCAAGGGGACAGGGATAATGAAAAACTGTTTTTT,CASSQGDRDNEKLFF
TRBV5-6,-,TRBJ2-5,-,TGTGCCAGCAGCTTGGTCAGGCCGGGGGAGGAGACCCAGTACTTC,CASSLVRPGEETQYF
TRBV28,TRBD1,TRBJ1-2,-,TGTGCCAGCAGTTTCAGGGGGAACTATGGCTACACCTTC,CASSFRGNYGYTF
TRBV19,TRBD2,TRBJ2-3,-,TGTGCCAGTAGTCCCACCCCTAGCGGGGGTGTGAATACGCAGTATTTT,CASSPTPSGGVNTQYF